This entry lists 18 T cell receptor beta chains sequenced from one sample in a study of cytotoxic CD8 clonotypes in ibrutinib-treated CLL. TCRdb's table, derived via immunoSEQ multiplex PCR, lists solely in-frame clones and lacks some. The sample gives approximately 200,000 clones, around 72% of which show up once; over 10% is in the top ten. This material consisted of PBMCs, taken after 24 months of ibrutinib treatment. These receptors were obtained from a human donor with chronic lymphocytic leukemia.

The chain employs TRBV5-6 and TRBJ2-1; D is undetermined. Trimming removed 5 bases at V and 2 bases at J, with 8 bases between. The CDR3 is 13 residues long. CDR1 and CDR2 (germline): SGHDT, YYEEEE. The CDR3, as DNA: TGTGCCAGCAGTTATCAGACCTACAATGAGCAGTTCTTC. This translates into CASSYQTYNEQFF. The variable domain in full, completed from reference TRBV5-6 and TRBJ2-1, reads DAGVTQSPTHLIKTRGQQVTLRCSPKSGHDTVSWYQQALGQGPQFIFQYYEEEERQRGNFPDRFSGHQFPNYSSELNVNALLLGDSALYLCASSYQTYNEQFFGPGTRLTVL.

The chain recombines TRBV4-1 with TRBJ2-3, with 9 bases aligning to TRBD2. The germline CDR1 and CDR2 sequences are MGHRA and YSYEKL. This CDR3 region has 18 residues. The V and J ends lost 0 bases and 2 bases, in that order; junction bases with no gene match: 9. This CDR3 is CASSQDPRLAAVTDTQYF. Here the CDR3 DNA reads TGCGCCAGCAGCCAAGATCCTAGACTAGCGGCCGTCACAGATACGCAGTATTTT.

This clone has just a few counts. The rearrangement joins TRBV6-6 to TRBJ2-1; D is unresolved. The CDR3 runs 14 residues. Germline CDR1 reads MNHNY; CDR2 reads SVGAGI (reference sequence). Trimming removed 7 bases at V and 1 base at J, with 11 bases between. CDR3 DNA sequence: TGTGCCAGCACCTTCACTGAGTCCTACAATGAGCAGTTCTTC. It codes for CASTFTESYNEQFF.

The chain is built from TRBV7-6 and TRBJ2-7, with TRBD1 matching over 7 bases. The CDR3 has 13 amino acids. Germline loops: CDR1 SGHVS, CDR2 FNYEAQ. The J segment lost 1 base and the V segment lost 5 bases, leaving 2 bases of the junction unmatched. For the CDR3, the DNA is TGTGCCAGCAGCCGGACAGGATCCTACGAGCAGTACTTC. Translated: CASSRTGSYEQYF.

The chain links TRBV29-1 to TRBJ2-3; D may be TRBD2 (6 bases). V was shortened by 7 bases and J by 2 bases, with 10 bases between the two germline ends. This CDR3 is built from 12 residues. Per the germline V gene, CDR1 is SQVTM and CDR2 is ANQGSEA. CDR3 sequence: CSAGGNTDTQYF. The CDR3 coding sequence is TGCAGCGCGGGCGGGAACACAGATACGCAGTATTTT.

V usage is TRBV9 and J usage is TRBJ2-3; 9 nucleotides match TRBD2. CDR1 and CDR2 from the germline V gene are SGDLS and YYNGEE. V lost 0 bases and J lost 4; bases outside the gene matches: 6. The CDR3 runs to 16 residues. The chain's CDR3 is CASSVEGSGSPDTQYF. CDR3 DNA sequence: TGTGCCAGCAGCGTAGAAGGTAGCGGGAGTCCAGATACGCAGTATTTT. Complete variable domain (other parts from reference TRBV9 and TRBJ2-3): DSGVTQTPKHLITATGQRVTLRCSPRSGDLSVYWYQQSLDQGLQFLIQYYNGEERAKGNILERFSAQQFPDLHSELNLSSLELGDSALYFCASSVEGSGSPDTQYFGPGTRLTVL.

This rearrangement joins TRBV18 to TRBJ2-7; TRBD1 matches 7 bases. CDR1 is KGHSH, CDR2 LQKENI, per germline. This CDR3 is built from 18 residues. The V and J ends lost 1 base and 0 bases, in that order; junction bases with no gene match: 12. The DNA for the CDR3 is TGTGCCAGCTCACCACGTATTCAAACAGGGGCTAGCTCCTACGAGCAGTACTTC. Amino acid sequence: CASSPRIQTGASSYEQYF.

The table lists this clone with a few counts. This rearrangement joins TRBV2 to TRBJ1-1; maybe TRBD1 (5 bases). This CDR3 region has 13 residues. Germline CDR1 SNHLY, CDR2 FYNNEI. V lost 4 bases, J lost 1 base, and 7 bases lay in between. The DNA of the CDR3 is TGTGCCAGCAGTGCGCAGGGGAACACTGAAGCTTTCTTT. Protein product: CASSAQGNTEAFF.

The V and J genes are TRBV7-2 and TRBJ2-7; 10 bases are shared with TRBD2. CDR3 length equals 16 residues. The V segment lost 2 bases and the J segment 6 bases; nucleotides outside the gene matches: 10. In germline, CDR1 is SGHTA, CDR2 FQGNSA. CDR3 in DNA: TGTGCCAGCAGCTTATTGCTAGCGGGAGATGTGGGCGAGCAGTACTTC. This gives the protein CASSLLLAGDVGEQYF.

The chain has TRBV5-1 and TRBJ2-5; 10 bases align to TRBD2. The CDR3 is 16 residues long. Losses at the gene ends were 0 bases for V and 1 base for J; bases not matched to a gene: 3. From germline, CDR1 is SGHRS and CDR2 YFSETQ. The CDR3 protein is CASSLVGLAAQETQYF. CDR3 nucleotides: TGCGCCAGCAGCTTGGTCGGACTAGCGGCCCAAGAGACCCAGTACTTC.

The chain joins TRBV11-3 to TRBJ2-2, with D unresolved. CDR3 size: 12 residues. The germline CDR1 and CDR2 sequences are SGHNT and YENEEA. V was pared by 3 bases and J by 6 bases, with 5 bases between. The CDR3 spells CASSFGAGELFF. The CDR3 DNA is TGTGCCAGCAGCTTTGGGGCCGGGGAGCTGTTTTTT.

V is TRBV19 and J is TRBJ2-2; D is uncertain. Per the germline V gene, CDR1 is LNHDA and CDR2 is SQIVND (reference sequence). Trimming removed 4 bases at V and 4 bases at J, with 13 bases between. The CDR3 consists of 15 residues. This CDR3 is CASSRAEKGTGELFF. The CDR3 DNA sequence: TGTGCCAGTAGTAGGGCGGAAAAGGGCACCGGGGAGCTGTTTTTT.

V usage is TRBV4-2 and J usage is TRBJ1-1; possible D gene TRBD1, 6 bases. V was cut by 6 bases and J by 0 bases, with 11 bases left in between. This CDR3 comprises 14 residues. Germline assignment: CDR1 LGHNA and CDR2 YNFKEQ. CDR3: CASSRTGMNTEAFF. The CDR3, as DNA: TGTGCCAGCAGTCGCACAGGGATGAACACTGAAGCTTTCTTT.

This clone was recorded at least ten times. V and J are TRBV6-5 and TRBJ1-5; D might be TRBD1 (5 bases). The CDR3 runs to 13 residues. Germline CDR1 reads MNHEY; CDR2 reads SVGAGI. V was trimmed by 2 bases and J by 4 bases, leaving 6 bases between them. CDR3 loop: CASSYGGNQPQHF. CDR3 DNA sequence: TGTGCCAGCAGTTACGGGGGAAATCAGCCCCAGCATTTT.

V and J are TRBV19 and TRBJ1-1, with unresolved D. Germline CDR1 reads LNHDA; CDR2 reads SQIVND (reference sequence). The CDR3 length is 13 residues. V dropped 4 bases and J dropped 2 bases, with 8 bases sitting between them. Written as DNA, the CDR3 is TGTGCCAGTAGTAGCCGGTCAAACACTGAAGCTTTCTTT. It codes for CASSSRSNTEAFF.

This clone has only one observation. The chain couples TRBV27 to TRBJ1-6; D is undetermined. The germline gives CDR1 MNHEY, CDR2 SMNVEV (reference sequence). This CDR3 spans 13 amino acids. Trimming stripped 5 bases from V and 9 bases from J, with 11 bases between. CDR3 coding DNA: TGTGCCAGCAGTATAGGACTTGGTTCACCCCTCCACTTT. Residues: CASSIGLGSPLHF.

The table lists this clone with a count of one. The V and J genes are TRBV2 and TRBJ2-3; no firm D call. The CDR3 totals 15 residues. CDR1 and CDR2 from the germline V gene are SNHLY and FYNNEI. Trimming removed 4 bases at V and 0 bases at J, with 11 bases between. CDR3 sequence: CASSGVGSSTDTQYF. The DNA of the CDR3 is TGTGCCAGCAGTGGAGTCGGCTCTAGCACAGATACGCAGTATTTT.

Written as DNA, the CDR3 is TGTGCCAGCAGCCAAGAAGGCAGGTCCTCCTACAATGAGCAGTTCTTC. This encodes CASSQEGRSSYNEQFF. The chain joins TRBV14 to TRBJ2-1, with no clear D. Germline loops: CDR1 SGHDN, CDR2 FVKESK. The germline V and J ends were trimmed by 0 bases and 0 bases, with 9 bases remaining between them. This CDR3 region has 16 residues.